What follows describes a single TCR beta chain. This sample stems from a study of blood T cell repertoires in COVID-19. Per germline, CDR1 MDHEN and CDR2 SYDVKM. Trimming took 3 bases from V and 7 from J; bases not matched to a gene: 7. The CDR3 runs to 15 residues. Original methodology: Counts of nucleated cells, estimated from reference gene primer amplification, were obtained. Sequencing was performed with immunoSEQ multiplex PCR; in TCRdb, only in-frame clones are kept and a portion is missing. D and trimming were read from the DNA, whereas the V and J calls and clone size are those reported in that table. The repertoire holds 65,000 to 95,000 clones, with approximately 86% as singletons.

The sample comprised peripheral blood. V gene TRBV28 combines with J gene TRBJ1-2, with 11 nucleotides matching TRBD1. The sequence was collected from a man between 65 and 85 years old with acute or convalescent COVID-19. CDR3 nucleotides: TGTGCCAGCAGTTTCCCAAGGGGGACAGGGGGTGGCTACACCTTC. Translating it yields CASSFPRGTGGGYTF.